This T cell receptor (beta chain) was recovered during a study of T cells in Graves' hyperthyroidism and ophthalmopathy. Study results and limitations: Most thyroid clonotypes with frequency above 0.001 were detected in blood. The model foresaw ophthalmopathy a median around 6.4 months prior to onset.

In regard to this clonotype: Its antigen is as yet unknown. A much larger clone differs by one base, so this may be a read error. No conserved phenylalanine or tryptophan is present at the end of the CDR3, so a read error is the likely explanation.

Amplified TCR beta CDR3 regions came from RNA transcripts. The HTBI primer set served for first-round RT-PCR of the TCR CDR3. TCRdb re-called the multiplex PCR reads with MiXCR, one entry per CDR3 protein. Here the sample spans around 340,000 distinct CDR3 sequences, about 14% being singletons. The CDR3 has 14 residues. CDR1 and CDR2 from the germline V gene are DFQATT and SNEGSKA (reference sequence). Trimming pared 0 bases from V and 0 bases from J, leaving 6 bases between. Out of more than 8 ml of fresh peripheral blood came the PBMCs. The chain combines TRBV20-1 with TRBJ1-3; D is undetermined. What was sequenced was blood. The origin of this receptor is a woman under 40 with Graves' hyperthyroidism. The CDR3 protein is CSARDQSSGNTIYL. In DNA form, the CDR3 reads TGCAGTGCTAGAGATCAGAGCTCTGGAAACACCATATATTTA.